The clone carrying this T cell receptor (beta chain) was counted a few times. What it binds is not known. The sample comes from a study of blood T cells in healthy people across ages. The study, taken as a whole, reports: Any changes in expanded clonotypes were possibly confounded, as donor CMV status remained unknown.

Every sample gave at least 5.5 micrograms of total RNA when it was extracted. The V gene end was trimmed by 8 bases and the J gene end by 11 bases; junction bases not matched to a gene: 10. Germline V gives CDR1 SGHTA, CDR2 FQGNSA. The CDR3 has 12 amino acids. PCR was performed a second time for about 7 to 11 cycles using a sample-barcoded 5' primer and a J-beta primer mix. TCRdb re-called the 5' RACE reads with MiXCR, one entry per CDR3 protein. The sample consists of hundreds of thousands of distinct CDR3 sequences, roughly 41% of them appearing once. This TCR was recovered from a man older than 75 in good health. The specimen was blood. V usage is TRBV7-2 and J usage is TRBJ2-5; 8 bases fit TRBD1. The chain's CDR3 is CASGRGRREQYF. The CDR3 DNA reads TGTGCCAGCGGCAGGGGGCGACGGGAGCAGTACTTC.